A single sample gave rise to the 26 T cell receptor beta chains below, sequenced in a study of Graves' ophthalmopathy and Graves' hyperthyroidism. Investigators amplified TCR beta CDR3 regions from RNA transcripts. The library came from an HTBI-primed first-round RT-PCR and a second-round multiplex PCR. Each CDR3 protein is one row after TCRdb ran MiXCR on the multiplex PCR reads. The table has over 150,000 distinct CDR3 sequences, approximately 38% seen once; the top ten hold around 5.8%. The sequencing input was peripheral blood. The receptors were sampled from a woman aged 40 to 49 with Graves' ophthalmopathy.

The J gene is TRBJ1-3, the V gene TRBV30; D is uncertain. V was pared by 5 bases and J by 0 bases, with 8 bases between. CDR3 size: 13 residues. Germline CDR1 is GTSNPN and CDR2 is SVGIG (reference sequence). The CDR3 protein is CAWWPRSGNTIYF. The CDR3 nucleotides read TGTGCCTGGTGGCCCCGCTCTGGAAACACCATATATTTT.

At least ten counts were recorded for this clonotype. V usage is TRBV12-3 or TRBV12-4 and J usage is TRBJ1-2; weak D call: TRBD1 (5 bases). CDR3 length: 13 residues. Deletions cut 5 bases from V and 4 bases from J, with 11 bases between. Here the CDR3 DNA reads TGTGCCAGCAGTCCGACAGACTTCTATGGCTACACCTTC. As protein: CASSPTDFYGYTF.

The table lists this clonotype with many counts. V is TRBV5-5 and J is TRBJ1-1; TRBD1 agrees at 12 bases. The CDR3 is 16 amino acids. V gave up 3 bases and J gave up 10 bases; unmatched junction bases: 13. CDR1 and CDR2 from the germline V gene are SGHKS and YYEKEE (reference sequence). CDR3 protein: CASSSLPAGQGAGAFF. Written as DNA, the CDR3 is TGTGCCAGCAGCTCCCTCCCGGCGGGACAGGGGGCTGGAGCTTTCTTT. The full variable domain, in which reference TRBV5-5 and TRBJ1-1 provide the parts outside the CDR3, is DAGVTQSPTHLIKTRGQQVTLRCSPISGHKSVSWYQQVLGQGPQFIFQYYEKEERGRGNFPDRFSARQFPNYSSELNVNALLLGDSALYLCASSSLPAGQGAGAFFGQGTRLTVV.

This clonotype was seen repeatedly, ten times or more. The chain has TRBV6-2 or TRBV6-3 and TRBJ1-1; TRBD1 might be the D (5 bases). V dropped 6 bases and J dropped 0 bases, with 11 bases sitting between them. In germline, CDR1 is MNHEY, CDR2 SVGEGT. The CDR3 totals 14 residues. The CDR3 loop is CASRGTGMNTEAFF. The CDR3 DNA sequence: TGTGCCAGCAGGGGGACCGGGATGAACACTGAAGCTTTCTTT.

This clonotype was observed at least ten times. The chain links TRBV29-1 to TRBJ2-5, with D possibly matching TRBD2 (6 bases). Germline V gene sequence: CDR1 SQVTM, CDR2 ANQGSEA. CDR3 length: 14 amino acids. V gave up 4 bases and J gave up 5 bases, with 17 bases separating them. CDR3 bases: TGCAGCGTTGCCCCGATCGGGGGTCTGGAGACCCAGTACTTC. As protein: CSVAPIGGLETQYF.

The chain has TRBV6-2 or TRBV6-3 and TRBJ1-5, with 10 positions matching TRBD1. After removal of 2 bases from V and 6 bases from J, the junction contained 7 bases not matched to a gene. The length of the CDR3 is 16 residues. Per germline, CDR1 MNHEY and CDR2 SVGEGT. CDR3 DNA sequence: TGTGCCAGCAGTTACCAGGACAGGGGGTACAGTCAGCCCCAGCATTTT. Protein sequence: CASSYQDRGYSQPQHF.

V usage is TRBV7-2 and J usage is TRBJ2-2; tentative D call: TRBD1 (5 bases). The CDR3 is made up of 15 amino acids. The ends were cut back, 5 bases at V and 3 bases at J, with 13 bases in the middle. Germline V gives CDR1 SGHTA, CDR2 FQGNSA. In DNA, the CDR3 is TGTGCCAGCAGCCCATACAGGCCTGACACCGGGGAGCTGTTTTTT. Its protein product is CASSPYRPDTGELFF.

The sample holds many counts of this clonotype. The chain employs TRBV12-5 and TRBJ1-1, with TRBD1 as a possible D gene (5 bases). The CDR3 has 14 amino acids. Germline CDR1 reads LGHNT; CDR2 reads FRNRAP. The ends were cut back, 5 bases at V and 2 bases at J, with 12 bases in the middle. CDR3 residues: CASGIYGGNTEAFF. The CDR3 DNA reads TGTGCTAGTGGTATCTACGGGGGAAACACTGAAGCTTTCTTT.

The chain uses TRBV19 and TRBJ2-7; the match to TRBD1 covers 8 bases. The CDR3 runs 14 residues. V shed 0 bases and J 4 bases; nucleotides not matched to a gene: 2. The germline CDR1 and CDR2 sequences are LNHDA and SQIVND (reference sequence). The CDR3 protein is CASSIDRGRYEQYF. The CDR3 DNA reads TGTGCCAGTAGTATAGACAGGGGGCGTTACGAGCAGTACTTC.

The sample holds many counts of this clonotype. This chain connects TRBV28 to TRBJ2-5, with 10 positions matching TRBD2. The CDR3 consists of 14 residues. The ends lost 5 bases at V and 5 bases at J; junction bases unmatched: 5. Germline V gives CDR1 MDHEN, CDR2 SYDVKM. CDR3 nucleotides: TGTGCCAGCAGTGCTAGCGGGAGTAGGGAGACCCAGTACTTC. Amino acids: CASSASGSRETQYF.

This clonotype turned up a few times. CDR3 sequence: CASRRQGRNIQYF. Here the CDR3 DNA reads TGTGCCAGTAGGCGACAGGGGAGGAACATTCAGTACTTC. The chain is built from TRBV19 and TRBJ2-4; 8 nucleotides match TRBD1. The V gene end was trimmed by 6 bases and the J gene end by 7 bases; junction bases not matched to a gene: 5. Germline loops: CDR1 LNHDA, CDR2 SQIVND (reference sequence). The CDR3 sequence is 13 residues long.

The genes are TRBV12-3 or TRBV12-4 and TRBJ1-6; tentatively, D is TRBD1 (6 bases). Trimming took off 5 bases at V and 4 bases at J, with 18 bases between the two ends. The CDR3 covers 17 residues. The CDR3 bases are TGTGCCAGCAGTCCGGGGACGCGGAGGGGGTATAATTCACCCCTCCACTTT. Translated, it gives CASSPGTRRGYNSPLHF.

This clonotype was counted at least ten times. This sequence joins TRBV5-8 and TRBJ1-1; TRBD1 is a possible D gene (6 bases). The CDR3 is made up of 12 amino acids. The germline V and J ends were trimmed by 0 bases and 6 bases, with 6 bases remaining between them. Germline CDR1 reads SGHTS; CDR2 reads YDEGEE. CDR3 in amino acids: CASSLEGAEAFF. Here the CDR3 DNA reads TGTGCCAGCAGCTTGGAGGGGGCTGAAGCTTTCTTT.

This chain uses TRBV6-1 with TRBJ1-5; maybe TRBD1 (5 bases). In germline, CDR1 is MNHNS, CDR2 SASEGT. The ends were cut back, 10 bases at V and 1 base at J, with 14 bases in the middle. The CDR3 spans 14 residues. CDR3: CATRPAGSNQPQHF. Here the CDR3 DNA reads TGTGCCACCCGACCCGCAGGGAGCAATCAGCCCCAGCATTTT.

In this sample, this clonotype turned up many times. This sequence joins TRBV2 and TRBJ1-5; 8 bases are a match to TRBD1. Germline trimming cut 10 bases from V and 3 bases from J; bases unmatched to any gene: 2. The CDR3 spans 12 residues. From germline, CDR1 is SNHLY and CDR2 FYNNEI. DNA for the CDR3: TGTGCCACCAGGGGGCCCAATCAGCCCCAGCATTTT. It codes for CATRGPNQPQHF.

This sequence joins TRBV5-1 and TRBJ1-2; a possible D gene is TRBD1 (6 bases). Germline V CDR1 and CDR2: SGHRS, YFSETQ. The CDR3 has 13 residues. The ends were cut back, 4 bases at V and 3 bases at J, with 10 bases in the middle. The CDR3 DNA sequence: TGCGCCAGCAGCCAAGGGGGTGACTATGGCTACACCTTC. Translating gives CASSQGGDYGYTF.

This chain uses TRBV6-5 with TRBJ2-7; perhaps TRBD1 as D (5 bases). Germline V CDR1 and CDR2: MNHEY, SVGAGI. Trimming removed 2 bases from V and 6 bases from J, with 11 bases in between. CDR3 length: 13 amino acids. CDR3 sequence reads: CASSYGQGSEQYF. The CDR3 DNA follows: TGTGCCAGCAGTTACGGGCAGGGTTCCGAGCAGTACTTC.

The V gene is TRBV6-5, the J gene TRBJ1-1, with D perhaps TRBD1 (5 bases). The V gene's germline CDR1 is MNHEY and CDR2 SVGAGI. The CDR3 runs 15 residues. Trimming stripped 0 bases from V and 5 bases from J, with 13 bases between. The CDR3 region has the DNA TGTGCCAGCAGTTACTCGGTCACGGGGGGTACTGAAGCTTTCTTT. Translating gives CASSYSVTGGTEAFF.

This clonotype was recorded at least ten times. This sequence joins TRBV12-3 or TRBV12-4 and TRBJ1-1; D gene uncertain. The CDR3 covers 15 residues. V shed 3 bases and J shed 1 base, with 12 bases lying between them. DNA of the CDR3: TGTGCCAGCAGTTTGAGGCGCCAGCAGAACACTGAAGCTTTCTTT. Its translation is CASSLRRQQNTEAFF.

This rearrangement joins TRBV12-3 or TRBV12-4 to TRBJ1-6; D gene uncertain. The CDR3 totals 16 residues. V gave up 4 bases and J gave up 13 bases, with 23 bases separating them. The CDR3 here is CASSSLRRERGQPLHF. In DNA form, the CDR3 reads TGTGCCAGCAGTTCTCTTCGGAGGGAACGGGGTCAGCCCCTCCACTTT.

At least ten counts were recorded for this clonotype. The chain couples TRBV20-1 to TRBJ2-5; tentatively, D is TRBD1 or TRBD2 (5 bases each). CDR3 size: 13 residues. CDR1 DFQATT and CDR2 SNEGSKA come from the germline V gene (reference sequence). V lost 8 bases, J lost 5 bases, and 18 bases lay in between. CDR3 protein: CSPWGSQEETQYF. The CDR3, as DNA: TGCAGTCCTTGGGGGTCCCAGGAGGAGACCCAGTACTTC.

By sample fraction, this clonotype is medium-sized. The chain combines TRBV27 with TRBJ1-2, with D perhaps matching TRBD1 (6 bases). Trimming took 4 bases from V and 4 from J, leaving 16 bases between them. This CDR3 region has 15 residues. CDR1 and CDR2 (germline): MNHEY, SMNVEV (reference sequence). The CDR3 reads CASSSLQTGGYGYTF. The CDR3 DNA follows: TGTGCCAGCAGTTCACTACAGACAGGTGGCTATGGCTACACCTTC.

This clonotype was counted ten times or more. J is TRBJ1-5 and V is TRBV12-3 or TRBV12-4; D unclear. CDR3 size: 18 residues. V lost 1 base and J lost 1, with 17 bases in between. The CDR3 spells CASSLVIGGLRSNQPQHF. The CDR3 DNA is TGTGCCAGCAGTTTAGTAATAGGAGGGCTTCGAAGCAATCAGCCCCAGCATTTT.

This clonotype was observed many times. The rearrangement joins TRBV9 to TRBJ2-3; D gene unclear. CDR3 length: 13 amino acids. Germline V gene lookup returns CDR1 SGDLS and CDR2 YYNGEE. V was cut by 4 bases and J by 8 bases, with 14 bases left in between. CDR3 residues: CASSPGTAATQYF. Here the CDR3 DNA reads TGTGCCAGCAGCCCCGGCACTGCAGCTACGCAGTATTTT.

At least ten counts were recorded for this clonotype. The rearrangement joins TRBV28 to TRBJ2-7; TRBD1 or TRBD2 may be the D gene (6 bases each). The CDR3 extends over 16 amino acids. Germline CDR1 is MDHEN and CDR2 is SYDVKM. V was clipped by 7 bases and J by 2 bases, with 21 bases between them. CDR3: CASTEPGGSRPYEQYF. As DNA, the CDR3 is TGTGCCAGCACCGAACCCGGGGGCAGTAGACCCTACGAGCAGTACTTC.

CDR3 sequence reads: CSPSGGEETQYF. The DNA for the CDR3 is TGCAGCCCCTCCGGCGGAGAAGAGACCCAGTACTTC. This sequence joins TRBV20-1 and TRBJ2-5; D unclear. There are 12 residues in the CDR3. CDR1 is DFQATT and CDR2 is SNEGSKA in the germline V gene (reference sequence).